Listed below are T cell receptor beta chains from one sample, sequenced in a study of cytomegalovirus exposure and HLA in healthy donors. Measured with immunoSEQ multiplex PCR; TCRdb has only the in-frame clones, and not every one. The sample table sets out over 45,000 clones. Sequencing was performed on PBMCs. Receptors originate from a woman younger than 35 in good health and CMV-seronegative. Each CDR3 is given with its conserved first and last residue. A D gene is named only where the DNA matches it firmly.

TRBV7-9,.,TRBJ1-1,TGTGCCAGCAGCCCTTATTCCGACTACACTGAAGCTTTCTTT,CASSPYSDYTEAFF
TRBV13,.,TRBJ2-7,TGTGCCAGCAGCTTAGGGACAAACTACGAGCAGTACTTC,CASSLGTNYEQYF
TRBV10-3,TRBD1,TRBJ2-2,TGTGCCATAGCGTCAGGGGGCTACACCGGGGAGCTGTTTTTT,CAIASGGYTGELFF
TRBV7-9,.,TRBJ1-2,TGTGCCAGCAGCTTAGGGACAGTCTATGGCTACACCTTC,CASSLGTVYGYTF
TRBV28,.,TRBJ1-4,TGTGCCAGCAGTTTACCAGGGGCAACTAATGAAAAACTGTTTTTT,CASSLPGATNEKLFF
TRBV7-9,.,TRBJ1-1,TGTGCCAGCAGTTTCGGGGATGCCGCTGAAGCTTTCTTT,CASSFGDAAEAFF
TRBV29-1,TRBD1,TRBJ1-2,TGCAGCGTTGGGGACAGGTTGTTAGGCTACACCTTC,CSVGDRLLGYTF
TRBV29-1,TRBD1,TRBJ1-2,TGCAGCGTTGTAGTTGGGGGACAGCGGTCCTATGGCTACACCTTC,CSVVVGGQRSYGYTF
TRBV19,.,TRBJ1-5,TGTGCCAGTAGTAGGTGGAGGCTAGACCAGCCCCAGCATTTT,CASSRWRLDQPQHF
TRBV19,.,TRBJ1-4,TGTGCCAGTAGTATTCCCGGGGTTAATGAAAAACTGTTTTTT,CASSIPGVNEKLFF
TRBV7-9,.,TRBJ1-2,TGTGCCAGCAGCTTAACACAGAATCCTGGCTACACCTTC,CASSLTQNPGYTF
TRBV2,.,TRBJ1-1,TGTGCCAGCGAGAAGGGGTACACTGAAGCTTTCTTT,CASEKGYTEAFF
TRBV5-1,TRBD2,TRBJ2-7,TGCGCCAGTCCCGGAGAGGGAGGGGATGTGGGGCAGTACTTC,CASPGEGGDVGQYF
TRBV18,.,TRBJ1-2,TGTGCCAGCTCACCGGCGGGGGCGCAGGACTATGGCTACACCTTC,CASSPAGAQDYGYTF
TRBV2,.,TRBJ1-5,TGTGCCAGCAGCCCAGAGAGGGGGAATCAGCCCCAGCATTTT,CASSPERGNQPQHF
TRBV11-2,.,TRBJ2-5,TGTGCCAGCAGCTTTAGGCGGCAAGAGACCCAGTACTTC,CASSFRRQETQYF
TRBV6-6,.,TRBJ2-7,TGTGCCAGCAGTTACTGGACAGCCTGGTCCTACGAGCAGTACTTC,CASSYWTAWSYEQYF
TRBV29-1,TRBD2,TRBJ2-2,TGCAGCGTTCGCGCTAGCGGGAGTTGGACCGGGGAGCTGTTTTTT,CSVRASGSWTGELFF
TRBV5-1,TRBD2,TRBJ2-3,TGCGCCAGCAGCTTGGCCCAAGTCGAGCCAGCGGGGAGCACAGATACGCAGTATTTT,CASSLAQVEPAGSTDTQYF
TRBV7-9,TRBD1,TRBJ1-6,TGTGCCAGCAGCCGGACAGGGGAAAGTTCACCCCTCCACTTT,CASSRTGESSPLHF
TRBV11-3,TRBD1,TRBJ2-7,TGTGCCAGCAGCTTGGACGGACAGGGCAGGTCCTACGAGCAGTACTTC,CASSLDGQGRSYEQYF
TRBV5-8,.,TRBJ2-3,TGTGCCAGCAGCTCGGAGAGACGTCTAAGGCAGTATTTT,CASSSERRLRQYF
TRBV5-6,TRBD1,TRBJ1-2,TGTGCCAGCAGCCTCAGGGGGGTGGGCTATGGCTACACCTTC,CASSLRGVGYGYTF
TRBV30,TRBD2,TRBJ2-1,TGTGCCTGGAGTTCTAGCGGATCCTACAATGAGCAGTTCTTC,CAWSSSGSYNEQFF
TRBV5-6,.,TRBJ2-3,TGTGCCAGCATCGCCAGTTTTAGCACAGATACGCAGTATTTT,CASIASFSTDTQYF
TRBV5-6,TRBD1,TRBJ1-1,TGTGCCAGCAGCCCCCAGGACAGGGTGCGGGCTTTCTTT,CASSPQDRVRAFF
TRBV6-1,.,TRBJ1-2,TGTGCCAGCTTTTTAGGGGTCGAACCTCGTGGCTACACCTTC,CASFLGVEPRGYTF
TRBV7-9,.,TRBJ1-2,TGTGCCAGTAGCTCCAAATATGGCTACACCTTC,CASSSKYGYTF
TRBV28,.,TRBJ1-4,TGTGCCAGCAGCTCCTCTAATGAAAAACTGTTTTTT,CASSSSNEKLFF
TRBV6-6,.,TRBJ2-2,TGTGCCAGCAGTTATGCTAAAGCGAACACCGGGGAGCTGTTTTTT,CASSYAKANTGELFF
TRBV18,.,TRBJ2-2,TGTGCCAGCTCATCTCAGGGTAGCGGCGACACCGGGGAGCTGTTTTTT,CASSSQGSGDTGELFF
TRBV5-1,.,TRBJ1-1,TGCGCCAGCAGCTGGACGGGATACGGCGCTTTCTTT,CASSWTGYGAFF
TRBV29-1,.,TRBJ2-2,TGCAGCGTTGGTCGGAGGGGACGGAACACCGGGGAGCTGTTTTTT,CSVGRRGRNTGELFF
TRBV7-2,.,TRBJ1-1,TGTGCCAGCAGCTTACAAATGAACACTGAAGCTTTCTTT,CASSLQMNTEAFF
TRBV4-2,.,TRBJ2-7,TGTGCCAGCAGCCAAGCTATTCGCTACGAGCAGTACTTC,CASSQAIRYEQYF
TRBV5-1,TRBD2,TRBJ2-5,TGCGCCAGCAGCTCGACCGGGGCGGGGGGGGAGACCCAGTACTTC,CASSSTGAGGETQYF
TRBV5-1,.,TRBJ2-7,TGCGCCAGCTCCGATCCATTAGACACCGCCTACGAGCAGTACTTC,CASSDPLDTAYEQYF
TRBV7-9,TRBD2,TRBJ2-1,TGTGCCAGCAGCTTAGGACTAGCGGGGGGCCGATCACGGATGAATGAGCAGTTCTTC,CASSLGLAGGRSRMNEQFF
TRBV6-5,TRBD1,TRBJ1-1,TGTGCCAGCAGTTACTCGACGGCAGGGGGGCGAGCTTTCTTT,CASSYSTAGGRAFF
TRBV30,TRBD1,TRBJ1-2,TGTGCCTGGAGTGTATTCAACAGGGGTGACGATGGCTACACCTTC,CAWSVFNRGDDGYTF
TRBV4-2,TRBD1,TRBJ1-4,TGTGCCAGCAGCCCACCGGGACAGGGGTTTGAAAAACTGTTTTTT,CASSPPGQGFEKLFF
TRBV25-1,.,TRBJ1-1,TGTGCCAGCAGTGAAATATTAGAGAGCGGGGCTTTCTTT,CASSEILESGAFF
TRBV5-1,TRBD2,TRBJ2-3,TGCGCCAGCAGGGGCGGCGCTAGCGGGACGACAGATACGCAGTATTTT,CASRGGASGTTDTQYF
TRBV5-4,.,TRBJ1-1,TGTGCCAGCAGCTTGGATTCTGCGCGACAGGACATTGAAGCTTTCTTT,CASSLDSARQDIEAFF
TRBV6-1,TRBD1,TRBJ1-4,TGTGCCAGCAGTACGACACAGGGGAGGTATGAAAAACTGTTTTTT,CASSTTQGRYEKLFF
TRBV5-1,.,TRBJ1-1,TGCGCCAGCAGCTTGATGGCAATGAACACTGAAGCTTTCTTT,CASSLMAMNTEAFF
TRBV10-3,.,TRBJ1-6,TGTGCCATCAGTGACGGGATGGCGGTTCCAGAATCTAATTCACCCCTCCACTTT,CAISDGMAVPESNSPLHF
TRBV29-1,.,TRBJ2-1,TGCAGCGCCCTGGAGGGGTTTGTTGATGAGCAGTTCTTC,CSALEGFVDEQFF
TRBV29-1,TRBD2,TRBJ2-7,TGCAGCGTTGTGGCGGGGGTCCTATCCTACGAGCAGTACTTC,CSVVAGVLSYEQYF